A single sample gave rise to the 27 T cell receptor beta chains below, sequenced in a study of T cells in Graves' hyperthyroidism and ophthalmopathy. RNA transcripts provided the source from which TCR beta CDR3 regions were amplified. In the first-round RT-PCR of the TCR CDR3, the HTBI primer set was used. TCRdb re-called the multiplex PCR reads with MiXCR, one entry per CDR3 protein. The data hold about 720,000 distinct CDR3 sequences, with roughly 15% observed a single time. Specimen: blood. The receptors were gathered from a man younger than 30 with Graves' hyperthyroidism.

This clonotype came up many times. The rearrangement links TRBV27 to TRBJ2-7; D unresolved. V lost 3 bases and J 0 bases, leaving 18 bases between the germline ends. This CDR3 has 17 amino acids. The germline V gene has CDR1 MNHEY and CDR2 SMNVEV (reference sequence). The CDR3: CASSFDLGSFSSYEQYF. As DNA, the CDR3 is TGTGCCAGCAGTTTTGATCTTGGCAGCTTCAGCTCCTACGAGCAGTACTTC.

This clonotype occurred a few times. The chain has TRBV20-1 and TRBJ2-5; 9 bases align to TRBD2. With 5 bases clipped from V and 5 bases from J, the junction kept 6 bases outside the gene matches. CDR1 is DFQATT, CDR2 SNEGSKA, per germline (reference sequence). The length of the CDR3 is 13 residues. CDR3 in amino acids: CSARTSARETQYF. Here the CDR3 DNA reads TGCAGTGCTCGGACTAGCGCGAGGGAGACCCAGTACTTC.

This clonotype was observed many times. CDR3 loop: CASGIPLAGGHNEQFF. In nucleotides, the CDR3 is TGTGCCAGCGGAATTCCTCTAGCGGGAGGACACAATGAGCAGTTCTTC. This rearrangement joins TRBV12-3 or TRBV12-4 to TRBJ2-1, with 11 bases fitting TRBD2. CDR3 length: 16 amino acids. Unmatched junction bases numbered 11, after V lost 8 bases and J lost 5 bases.

The rearrangement uses TRBV19 and TRBJ2-1; TRBD2 might be the D (6 bases). CDR1 and CDR2 from the germline V gene are LNHDA and SQIVND (reference sequence). This CDR3 is built from 15 residues. Trimming left V 3 bases short and J 6 bases short, with 15 bases between. CDR3 sequence: CASSMGGDVFNEQFF. DNA of the CDR3: TGTGCCAGTAGTATGGGCGGGGACGTATTCAATGAGCAGTTCTTC.

This clonotype turned up a few times. Sequence at one end of the junction differs from germline and may be a read error. The chain carries TRBV19 and TRBJ1-5; the match to TRBD1 covers 8 bases. Germline assignment: CDR1 LNHDA and CDR2 SQIVND (reference sequence). The CDR3 extends over 14 amino acids. The CDR3 sequence: CASSISRGHQPQHF. CDR3 nucleotide sequence: TGTGCTAGTAGTATTAGCAGGGGGCATCAGCCCCAGCATTTT.

A note on this clonotype: This may be a read error, as it is one base from a much larger clone. V usage is TRBV12-3 or TRBV12-4 and J usage is TRBJ2-7, with 10 bases that match TRBD1. Losses at the gene ends were 5 bases for V and 6 bases for J; bases not matched to a gene: 10. This CDR3 is 15 amino acids long. The DNA of the CDR3 is TGTGCCAGCAGTCTTGGAAGGGACAGGGGCCTCGAGCAGTACTTC. Translating gives CASSLGRDRGLEQYF.

The CDR3 spells CATSDSGIVNQPQHF. The CDR3 DNA reads as TGTGCCACCAGTGATTCGGGGATTGTCAATCAGCCCCAGCATTTT. V gene TRBV24-1 combines with J gene TRBJ1-5, with D hard to call. This CDR3 has 15 amino acids. The V end was cut by 2 bases, the J end by 3 bases, with 10 bases between. CDR1 and CDR2 (germline): KGHDR, SFDVKD.

The table lists this clonotype with many counts. The chain employs TRBV12-3 or TRBV12-4 and TRBJ1-2; D perhaps matches TRBD1 (6 bases). The CDR3 contains 12 residues. The ends were cut back, 6 bases at V and 4 bases at J, with 9 bases in the middle. DNA of the CDR3: TGTGCCAGCAGCCGGGACACCTATGGCTACACCTTC. Translating it yields CASSRDTYGYTF.

The count of this clonotype is one. The J gene is TRBJ1-2, the V gene TRBV29-1; TRBD1 might be the D (5 bases). The V and J ends lost 6 bases and 5 bases respectively, with 10 bases between them. CDR1 SQVTM and CDR2 ANQGSEA come from the germline V gene. CDR3 length: 11 amino acids. CDR3 region: CSVARDYGYTF. The CDR3 nucleotides read TGCAGCGTAGCCAGGGATTATGGCTACACCTTC.

This clonotype has at least ten counts. The chain joins TRBV20-1 to TRBJ2-1; 9 positions agree with TRBD2. Germline loops: CDR1 DFQATT, CDR2 SNEGSKA (reference sequence). V was clipped by 6 bases and J by 9 bases; unmatched bases: 18. The CDR3 runs 16 residues. The CDR3 coding sequence is TGCAGTGCGACACCTTCTAGCGGGACCCCCTGGAGTGAGCAGTTCTTC. It encodes CSATPSSGTPWSEQFF.

V is TRBV7-9 and J is TRBJ2-1; D unresolved. V gave up 2 bases and J gave up 9 bases, with 17 bases separating them. Germline CDR1 is SEHNR and CDR2 is FQNEAQ (reference sequence). The CDR3 is 15 amino acids. The CDR3 DNA reads as TGTGCCAGCAGCTTATATACGCCCCAATCCAGTGAGCAGTTCTTC. Its translation: CASSLYTPQSSEQFF.

A word on this clonotype: This may arise from a read error, as a much more abundant clone is one base away. The rearrangement uses TRBV7-9 and TRBJ2-7, with TRBD1 matching 7 bases. The trim removed 5 bases at V and 3 bases at J, leaving 10 bases unmatched. The CDR3 is 15 residues long. Germline V gene sequence: CDR1 SEHNR, CDR2 FQNEAQ (reference sequence). CDR3 region: CASSDVQGWDYEQYF. The CDR3 DNA is TGTGCCAGCAGCGACGTACAGGGGTGGGACTACGAGCAGTACTTC.

This clonotype was recorded a few times. The gene calls are TRBV6-2 or TRBV6-3 and TRBJ2-7; TRBD2 is a possible D gene (6 bases). The V gene lost 6 bases and the J gene lost 4 bases, with 16 bases spanning the gap. The germline CDR1 and CDR2 sequences are MNHEY and SVGEGT. The CDR3 is made up of 14 amino acids. The CDR3 loop is CASREAGTRYEQYF. CDR3 DNA: TGTGCCAGCAGGGAGGCTGGGACTCGTTACGAGCAGTACTTC.

This clonotype came up many times. The gene calls are TRBV28 and TRBJ2-7; a possible D gene is TRBD1 (6 bases). The germline V gene encodes CDR1 MDHEN and CDR2 SYDVKM. The CDR3 is 15 residues long. Deletions cut 7 bases from V and 4 bases from J, with 20 bases between. The CDR3 here is CASIPQAGTHYEQYF. The CDR3 DNA sequence: TGTGCCAGCATCCCCCAAGCCGGGACACATTACGAGCAGTACTTC.

This clonotype was counted a few times. The rearrangement links TRBV20-1 to TRBJ2-7; 7 bases are a match to TRBD1. With 5 bases clipped from V and 3 bases from J, the junction kept 10 bases outside the gene matches. Germline CDR1 and CDR2: DFQATT and SNEGSKA (reference sequence). CDR3 length equals 14 residues. CDR3 nucleotide sequence: TGCAGTGCTCTCCAGAGGGGGCTCGACTACGAGCAGTACTTC. Residues: CSALQRGLDYEQYF.

Many counts were recorded for this clonotype. This chain connects TRBV18 to TRBJ2-1; no firm D call. Germline CDR1 is KGHSH and CDR2 is LQKENI. Trimming shortened V by 7 bases and J by 0 bases, and 10 bases separated the two germline ends. The CDR3 contains 14 residues. CDR3 protein: CASLSGLSYNEQFF. The DNA of the CDR3 is TGTGCCAGCTTGTCAGGCCTCTCCTACAATGAGCAGTTCTTC.

This clonotype was counted only a few times. V usage is TRBV3-1 and J usage is TRBJ1-5; the D is unclear. V was cut by 2 bases and J by 7 bases, with 18 bases left in between. The CDR3 is made up of 16 amino acids. Germline V gene sequence: CDR1 LGHDT, CDR2 YNNKEL (reference sequence). In DNA, the CDR3 is TGTGCCAGCAGCCAAAGTTGGCAGGCCTTGCAACAGCCCCAGCATTTT. Its protein is CASSQSWQALQQPQHF.

The chain uses TRBV11-2 and TRBJ2-1, with no clear D. Deletions cut 0 bases from V and 8 bases from J, with 8 bases between. This CDR3 region has 13 residues. The V gene's germline CDR1 is SGHAT and CDR2 FQNNGV. The chain's CDR3 is CASSLDLGHEQFF. DNA for the CDR3: TGTGCCAGCAGCTTAGATCTAGGCCATGAGCAGTTCTTC.

The chain uses TRBV27 and TRBJ2-7; 7 bases map to TRBD1. The length of the CDR3 is 13 residues. Germline V lookup: CDR1 MNHEY, CDR2 SMNVEV (reference sequence). The V segment lost 7 bases and the J segment 3 bases; nucleotides outside the gene matches: 6. The CDR3 protein is CASNRAGGYEQYF. The DNA for the CDR3 is TGTGCCAGCAATAGGGCAGGGGGCTACGAGCAGTACTTC.

This clonotype was seen repeatedly, ten times or more. The genes are TRBV7-3 and TRBJ1-1; possible D gene TRBD1, 5 bases. Trimming removed 5 bases at V and 2 bases at J, with 15 bases between. The CDR3 length is 15 residues. The germline CDR1 and CDR2 sequences are SGHTA and FQGTGA. CDR3 in DNA: TGTGCCAGCAGCCCCCTGGGGGGAGAAAACACTGAAGCTTTCTTT. It codes for CASSPLGGENTEAFF.

This chain joins TRBV20-1 and TRBJ1-2; D gene uncertain. Germline assignment: CDR1 DFQATT and CDR2 SNEGSKA (reference sequence). This CDR3 spans 12 amino acids. V lost 4 bases and J lost 4, with 10 bases in between. The chain's CDR3 is CSAIVLSYGYTF. The CDR3 DNA reads TGCAGTGCTATTGTTCTTAGCTATGGCTACACCTTC.

In this sample, this clonotype turned up a few times. The chain links TRBV5-1 to TRBJ2-1; 9 nucleotides line up with TRBD2. CDR1 is SGHRS and CDR2 is YFSETQ in the germline V gene. Unmatched junction bases numbered 7, after V lost 1 base and J lost 5 bases. The CDR3 spans 16 residues. CDR3 sequence (DNA): TGCGCCAGCAGCTTGAGACTAGCGGATCCAAACAATGAGCAGTTCTTC. As protein: CASSLRLADPNNEQFF.

This clonotype was seen only a few times. This chain joins TRBV27 and TRBJ2-7; possible D gene TRBD2, 5 bases. The V and J ends lost 11 bases and 9 bases respectively, with 8 bases between them. This CDR3 is built from 8 residues. From germline, CDR1 is MNHEY and CDR2 SMNVEV (reference sequence). The CDR3 loop is CASRGQYF. In DNA, the CDR3 is TGTGCCTCCCGGGGGCAGTACTTC.

This clonotype was seen ten or more times. CDR3 in amino acids: CASSLHRAAKNIQYF. The CDR3 DNA follows: TGTGCCAGCAGCTTACACCGGGCTGCCAAAAACATTCAGTACTTC. The chain is built from TRBV7-2 and TRBJ2-4; D unresolved. Germline V gene lookup returns CDR1 SGHTA and CDR2 FQGNSA. V was trimmed by 2 bases and J by 1 base, leaving 9 bases between them. This CDR3 is built from 15 residues.

This clonotype was detected ten times or more. V usage is TRBV5-1 and J usage is TRBJ2-3; D ambiguous. Germline CDR1 and CDR2: SGHRS and YFSETQ. The CDR3 contains 14 residues. V was trimmed by 5 bases and J by 0 bases, leaving 10 bases between them. CDR3 in amino acids: CASRRQDSTDTQYF. The CDR3 DNA reads as TGCGCCAGCAGGCGGCAGGACAGCACAGATACGCAGTATTTT.

This clonotype was observed at least ten times. The V call is TRBV20-1, the J call TRBJ2-5; the D gene is possibly TRBD2 (6 bases). CDR3 length: 13 residues. The germline V gene encodes CDR1 DFQATT and CDR2 SNEGSKA (reference sequence). Between the trimmed V and J ends, which lost 5 bases and 1 base, there was a span of 11 bases. In DNA, the CDR3 is TGCAGTGCTCTGGGACTGCCCCAAGAGACCCAGTACTTC. Its protein product is CSALGLPQETQYF.

This sequence joins TRBV7-9 and TRBJ1-2, with TRBD1 as a possible D gene (6 bases). The germline V gene has CDR1 SEHNR and CDR2 FQNEAQ (reference sequence). The CDR3 sequence is 15 residues long. Trimming removed 1 base from V and 8 bases from J, with 17 bases in between. DNA for the CDR3: TGTGCCAGCAGCTTAGGGGCCGCGGGGGCTGGAGGCTACACCTTC. Its translation: CASSLGAAGAGGYTF.